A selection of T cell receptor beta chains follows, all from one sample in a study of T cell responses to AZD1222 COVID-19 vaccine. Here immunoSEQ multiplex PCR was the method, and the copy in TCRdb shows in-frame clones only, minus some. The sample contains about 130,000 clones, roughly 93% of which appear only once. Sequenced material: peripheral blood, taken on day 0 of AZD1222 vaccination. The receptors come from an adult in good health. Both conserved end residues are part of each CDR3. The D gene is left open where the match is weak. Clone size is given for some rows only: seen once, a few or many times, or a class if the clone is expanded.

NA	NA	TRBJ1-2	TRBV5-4	TGTGCCAGCAGCTTGTTGGGGGTAAACTATGGCTACACCTTC	CASSLLGVNYGYTF
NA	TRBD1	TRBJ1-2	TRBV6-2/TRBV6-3	TGTGCCAGCAGCCGCAGAACGACAGGGAACGGCTATGGCTACACCTTC	CASSRRTTGNGYGYTF
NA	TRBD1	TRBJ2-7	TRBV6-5	TGTGCCAGCAGAGCTGACAGGGCCGAGCAGTACTTC	CASRADRAEQYF
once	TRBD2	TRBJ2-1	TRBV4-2	TGTGCCAGCAGCCAAGATGCAGCGGGGGGGAGAAATGAGCAGTTCTTC	CASSQDAAGGRNEQFF
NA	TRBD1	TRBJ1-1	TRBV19	TGTGCCAGTAGTATAGATCTTGGGACAGTGAACACTGAAGCTTTCTTT	CASSIDLGTVNTEAFF
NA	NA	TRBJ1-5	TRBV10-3	TGTGCCATCAGTGAGTCCTATAGTAAGCCCCAGCATTTT	CAISESYSKPQHF
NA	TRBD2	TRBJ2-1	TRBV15	TGTGCCACCAGCACCGGACGTACTAGCGGGGGATACAATGAGCAGTTCTTC	CATSTGRTSGGYNEQFF
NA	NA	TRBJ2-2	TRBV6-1	TGTGCCAGCAGTGAAGATGGGGGTCGGAGGGAGCTGTTTTTT	CASSEDGGRRELFF
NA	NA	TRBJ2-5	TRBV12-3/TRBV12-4	TGTGCCAGCACCTGGGCCCTCCAAGAGACCCAGTACTTC	CASTWALQETQYF
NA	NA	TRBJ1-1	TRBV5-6	TGTGCCAGCAGTGGGAAAGGGGCGGCCACTGAAGCTTTCTTT	CASSGKGAATEAFF
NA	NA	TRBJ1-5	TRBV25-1	TGTGCCAGCAGTGACCCAGTGAGGGACGGAGATCAGCCCCAGCATTTT	CASSDPVRDGDQPQHF
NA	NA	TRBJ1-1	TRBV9	TGTGCCAGCAGCGTAGAGTGGGATACGAACACTGAAGCTTTCTTT	CASSVEWDTNTEAFF
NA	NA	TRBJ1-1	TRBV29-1	TGCAGCGTTGAAGATGGGCACACTGAAGCTTTCTTT	CSVEDGHTEAFF